This T cell receptor beta chain was sequenced during a study of blood T cell repertoires in COVID-19. How the authors handled the data: Reference gene primer amplification in the assay estimated nucleated cell counts. Data came from immunoSEQ multiplex PCR; TCRdb stores just in-frame clones and leaves some out. That table furnishes V, J and clone size, whereas the DNA furnished D and trimming. The sample lists about 87,000 clones; around 81% were seen once. Germline-derived CDR1 and CDR2 are MNHEY and SVGAGI. Trimming shortened V by 2 bases and J by 2 bases, and 12 bases separated the two germline ends. There are 16 residues in the CDR3.

The sample was peripheral blood. The chain has TRBV6-5 and TRBJ2-2; D is possibly TRBD2 (5 bases). This clonotype was sampled from a woman in her 70s with acute or convalescent COVID-19. CDR3 sequence reads: CASSYQVTTNTGELFF. In DNA, the CDR3 is TGTGCCAGCAGTTACCAAGTGACTACCAACACCGGGGAGCTGTTTTTT.